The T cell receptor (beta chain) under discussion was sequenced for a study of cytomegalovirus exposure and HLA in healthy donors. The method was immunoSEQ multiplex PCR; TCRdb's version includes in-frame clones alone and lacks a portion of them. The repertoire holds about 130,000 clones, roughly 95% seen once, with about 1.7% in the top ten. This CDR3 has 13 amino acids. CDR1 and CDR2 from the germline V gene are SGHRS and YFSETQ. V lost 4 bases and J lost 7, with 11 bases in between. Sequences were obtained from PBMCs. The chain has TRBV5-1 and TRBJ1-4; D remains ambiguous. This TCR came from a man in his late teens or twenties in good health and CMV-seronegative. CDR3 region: CASSLSSGEKLFF. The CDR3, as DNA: TGCGCCAGCAGCCTTTCTAGCGGTGAAAAACTGTTTTTT.